A selection of T cell receptor beta chains follows, all from one sample in a study of T cell responses to AZD1222 COVID-19 vaccine. Repertoires were generated with immunoSEQ multiplex PCR, while TCRdb's copy carries only in-frame clones and drops some. Of 150,000 or so clones listed, 93% are singletons. This material consisted of peripheral blood, taken on day 0 of AZD1222 vaccination. These receptors were collected from an adult in good health. Each CDR3 is given with its conserved first and last residue. The order of the fields is V gene, J gene, D gene, clone size, CDR3 DNA, CDR3 protein. The D gene is left open where the match is weak. Only some rows state a clone size, as once, few, many or a class for expanded clones.

>TRBV6-5|TRBJ1-6|.|.
TGTGCCAGCAGAAGGGCCGCCAATTCACCCCTCCACTTT
CASRRAANSPLHF
>TRBV2|TRBJ1-1|.|.
TGTGCCAGCAGTGGAGGGCAGGGCACGAACACTGAAGCTTTCTTT
CASSGGQGTNTEAFF
>TRBV7-9|TRBJ1-1|TRBD1|.
TGTGCCAGCAGCCCAGGACAGGGGATGGGGAACACTGAAGCTTTCTTT
CASSPGQGMGNTEAFF
>TRBV21-1|TRBJ1-4|.|.
TGTGCCAGCATCGACAGGGCGAAGACTAATGAAAAACTGTTTTTT
CASIDRAKTNEKLFF
>TRBV12-3/TRBV12-4|TRBJ2-4|TRBD2|once
TGTGCCAGCACCTCCCCGGGGGGGATTCAGTACTTC
CASTSPGGIQYF
>TRBV30|TRBJ1-4|.|.
TGTGCCTGGAGGGAACCGGGACGGCCGGCCAAACTGTTTTTT
CAWREPGRPAKLFF
>TRBV4-1|TRBJ1-5|TRBD1|.
TGCGCCAGCAGCCAGGGGACAGGCGGATTCAATCAGCCCCAGCATTTT
CASSQGTGGFNQPQHF
>TRBV5-1|TRBJ1-1|.|.
TGCGCCAGCAGCTTGGACAGCCACTTTGAAGCTTTCTTT
CASSLDSHFEAFF
>TRBV12-3/TRBV12-4|TRBJ2-6|.|.
TGTGCCAGCACCCGATCTGGGGCCAACGTCCTGACTTTC
CASTRSGANVLTF
>TRBV10-2|TRBJ1-2|.|.
TGCGCCAGCAGTGAGTCGAGTTTGAGCTCCGGTGGCTACACCTTC
CASSESSLSSGGYTF
>TRBV12-3/TRBV12-4|TRBJ1-2|.|.
TGTGCCAGCAGTTTAACAGGGACCTATGGCTACACCTTC
CASSLTGTYGYTF
>TRBV3-1/TRBV3-2|TRBJ1-4|TRBD1|few
TGTGCCAGCAGCTCCGGGACAGGGAGTGAAAAACTGTTTTTT
CASSSGTGSEKLFF
>TRBV9|TRBJ1-4|TRBD1|.
TGTGCCAGCAGCGTACCAGGGGGCGAGATCTTTTTT
CASSVPGGEIFF
>TRBV12-3/TRBV12-4|TRBJ1-5|TRBD1|few
TGTGCCAGCAGTGACGACAGGGGCCAGCCCCAGCATTTT
CASSDDRGQPQHF
>TRBV27|TRBJ1-2|.|.
TGTGCCAGCAGTTTCTCGCAGGGTCTTGGCTACACCTTC
CASSFSQGLGYTF
>TRBV3-1/TRBV3-2|TRBJ1-1|.|once
TGTGCCAGCAGCCAACTACAGGGTGTGGCTTTCTTT
CASSQLQGVAFF
>TRBV19|TRBJ2-7|.|.
TGTGCCAGTAGTAGCCAGGGGTTCTCCGAGCAGTACTTC
CASSSQGFSEQYF
>TRBV19|TRBJ2-2|.|.
TGTGCCAGTAGTGATGCCGGGGAGCTGTTTTTT
CASSDAGELFF
>TRBV10-3|TRBJ2-2|.|.
TGTGCCATCAGTGGGACTACCTTTAACACCGGGGAGCTGTTTTTT
CAISGTTFNTGELFF
>TRBV29-1|TRBJ2-7|.|once
TGCAGCGCTAGGGAGAGGAGCTCCTACGAGCAGTACTTC
CSARERSSYEQYF
>TRBV6-5|TRBJ1-2|.|.
TGTGCCAGCAGTTACCGAGGCGGGGCTAACTATGGCTACACCTTC
CASSYRGGANYGYTF
>TRBV28|TRBJ1-4|.|.
TGTGCCAGCAGCACCCCGGAGGGTGCAACTAATGAAAAACTGTTTTTT
CASSTPEGATNEKLFF
>TRBV7-9|TRBJ1-5|.|.
TGTGCCAGCAGCCGGGATTCGGGGAATCAGCCCCAGCATTTT
CASSRDSGNQPQHF
>TRBV7-9|TRBJ2-5|.|.
TGTGCCAGCAGCTTAGCGGGAGCTAGCCGTCAAGAGACCCAGTACTTC
CASSLAGASRQETQYF
>TRBV11-1|TRBJ2-5|TRBD1|once
TGTGCCAGCAGCTACAGGGACAGACAAGAGACCCAGTACTTC
CASSYRDRQETQYF
>TRBV7-3|TRBJ2-3|.|.
TGTGCCAGCAGCTTAACAACCACAGATACGCAGTATTTT
CASSLTTTDTQYF
>TRBV5-6|TRBJ1-1|.|.
TGTGCCAGCAGCGTGGGATCCTACCCCCAAGCTTTCTTT
CASSVGSYPQAFF
>TRBV7-6|TRBJ2-5|.|.
TGTGCCAGCAGCTTAGGAGCACTCCGAACGGGGGAGACCCAGTACTTC
CASSLGALRTGETQYF
>TRBV9|TRBJ1-2|.|once
TGTGCCAGCAGCGTAGTCCCAGGATATGGCTACACCTTC
CASSVVPGYGYTF
>TRBV6-6|TRBJ2-5|TRBD2|few
TGTGCCAGCAGTCCGGGACTAGCGGGAGTGGAGACCCAGTACTTC
CASSPGLAGVETQYF
>TRBV18|TRBJ1-2|TRBD1|.
TGTGCCAGCTCGAACGGGACAGCTAACTATGGCTACACCTTC
CASSNGTANYGYTF
>TRBV4-1|TRBJ2-7|TRBD2|.
TGCGCCAGCAGCCACGTCGGACTAGCGAAGGTCTACGAGCAGTACTTC
CASSHVGLAKVYEQYF
>TRBV28|TRBJ2-4|.|.
TGTGCCAGCAGTTCCCACCTAGCCAAAAACATTCAGTACTTC
CASSSHLAKNIQYF
>TRBV6-5|TRBJ2-1|.|.
TGTGCCGCCGGGAGCTCCTACAATGAGCAGTTCTTC
CAAGSSYNEQFF
>TRBV24-1|TRBJ2-3|.|.
TGTGCCACCAGTGATCTGGGAGATACGCAGTATTTT
CATSDLGDTQYF
>TRBV5-1|TRBJ1-5|.|.
TGCGCCAGCAGCCCTTACCAGGGTCAGCCCCAGCATTTT
CASSPYQGQPQHF
>TRBV19|TRBJ1-5|TRBD1|.
TGTGCCAGTAGGGTGGACAGGGGTGTGACAAATCAGCCCCAGCATTTT
CASRVDRGVTNQPQHF
>TRBV6-5|TRBJ2-1|TRBD2|few
TGTGCCGGACAAGGACTAGCGGGATACGATGAGCAGTTCTTC
CAGQGLAGYDEQFF
>TRBV10-3|TRBJ1-2|.|.
TGTGCCACCCAACCTCGGGGTCAGAACTATGGCTACACCTTC
CATQPRGQNYGYTF
>TRBV4-2|TRBJ2-1|.|.
TGTGCCAGCAGCCAAGATGGGCAGGGCTATGAGCAGTTCTTC
CASSQDGQGYEQFF
>TRBV4-2|TRBJ2-7|TRBD1|.
TGTGCCAGCAGCCCCCGGGACAGCCCTTCCTACGAGCAGTACTTC
CASSPRDSPSYEQYF
>TRBV27|TRBJ1-6|.|once
TGTGCCAGCAGTTTATCAGAGCCGGGACGGAGCTCCTATAATTCACCCCTCCACTTT
CASSLSEPGRSSYNSPLHF
>TRBV5-8|TRBJ2-5|TRBD2|.
TGTGCCAGCTGGTCGTGGACTAGCGGGGCCGGGGAGACCCAGTACTTC
CASWSWTSGAGETQYF
>TRBV3-1/TRBV3-2|TRBJ2-7|.|.
TGTGCCAGCAGCCAAGGGGTTATTTCCTACGAGCAGTACTTC
CASSQGVISYEQYF
>TRBV27|TRBJ2-7|TRBD1|.
TGTGCCAGCAGTTTAAAGGGGGACAGGTCCTACGAGCAGTACTTC
CASSLKGDRSYEQYF
>TRBV5-1|TRBJ2-3|TRBD1|.
TGCGCCAGCAGCGCCCTGGACAGGGAAACGCAGTATTTT
CASSALDRETQYF
>TRBV11-3|TRBJ2-1|TRBD2|.
TGTGCCAGCAGCTTTGGCGGGAGCAGGGATGAGCAGTTCTTC
CASSFGGSRDEQFF
>TRBV7-8|TRBJ2-3|.|.
TGTGCCAGCAGCTTAGGGGCCCTCACAGATACGCAGTATTTT
CASSLGALTDTQYF
>TRBV6-1|TRBJ2-7|TRBD1|.
TGTGCCAGCAGTGAAGTGACATTCCGGACAGGGCTCTCCTACGAGCAGTACTTC
CASSEVTFRTGLSYEQYF
>TRBV5-8|TRBJ2-2|.|.
TGTGCCAGCAGCCCTAGACAGAACGGGGACACCGGGGAGCTGTTTTTT
CASSPRQNGDTGELFF